This entry lists 25 T cell receptor beta chains sequenced from one sample in a study of blood T cells in healthy people across ages. Combining a sample-barcoded 5' primer with a J-beta primer mix, a second PCR ran for 7 to 11 cycles. Each CDR3 protein gets one entry after TCRdb re-called the 5' RACE reads with MiXCR. The repertoire holds over a million distinct CDR3 sequences, with around 42% as singletons. Sequencing was done on a sample of blood. These receptors came from a woman under 30 in good health.

This clonotype has a handful of counts. The chain joins TRBV5-1 to TRBJ2-2; D perhaps matches TRBD1 (6 bases). Between the trimmed V and J ends, which lost 0 bases and 5 bases, there was a span of 14 bases. CDR3 length equals 16 residues. The germline V gene has CDR1 SGHRS and CDR2 YFSETQ. This CDR3 reads CASSLDLGTSTGELFF. The CDR3 bases are TGCGCCAGCAGCTTGGACCTCGGGACAAGTACCGGGGAGCTGTTTTTT. The variable domain in full, with the rest retrieved from reference TRBV5-1 and TRBJ2-2, is KAGVTQTPRYLIKTRGQQVTLSCSPISGHRSVSWYQQTPGQGLQFLFEYFSETQRNKGNFPGRFSGRQFSNSRSEMNVSTLELGDSALYLCASSLDLGTSTGELFFGEGSRLTVL.

This clonotype has only a few counts. The chain employs TRBV20-1 and TRBJ1-2; D gene unclear. The CDR3 is made up of 12 amino acids. Trimming stripped 6 bases from V and 6 bases from J, with 14 bases between. Germline values: CDR1 DFQATT, CDR2 SNEGSKA (reference sequence). The CDR3 sequence: CSATLGSHGYTF. The CDR3 DNA is TGCAGTGCAACGCTCGGGTCCCATGGCTACACCTTC.

The chain has TRBV6-5 and TRBJ2-3; TRBD2 aligns across 9 bases. The CDR3 contains 17 residues. Trimming at V came to 5 bases and at J to 4 bases, leaving 13 bases not matched to a gene. The germline V gene has CDR1 MNHEY and CDR2 SVGAGI. The chain's CDR3 is CASSHLFSGGPPDTQYF. Written as DNA, the CDR3 is TGTGCCAGCAGTCACCTCTTTAGCGGGGGCCCTCCAGATACGCAGTATTTT.

A note on this clonotype: One end of the junction is discordant with germline, which a read error may explain. V usage is TRBV10-3 and J usage is TRBJ2-5; possibly TRBD1 or TRBD2 for D (6 bases each). This CDR3 comprises 16 residues. Germline CDR1 and CDR2: ENHRY and SYGVKD. The CDR3 coding sequence is TGTGCCATCACTACGAAGTGGGGGGCGAATTGGGAGACCCGGTACTTC. It is translated as CAITTKWGANWETRYF.

J is TRBJ2-5 and V is TRBV28, with 8 bases fitting TRBD1. Germline values: CDR1 MDHEN, CDR2 SYDVKM. The CDR3 sequence is 15 residues long. J gave up 2 bases and V 4 bases, and 6 bases lay outside the gene matches. The CDR3 sequence is CASSSVRQGQETQYF. DNA of the CDR3: TGTGCCAGCAGTTCCGTAAGACAGGGGCAAGAGACCCAGTACTTC.

The rearrangement joins TRBV10-3 to TRBJ2-5; 10 nucleotides align to TRBD1. Germline CDR1 and CDR2: ENHRY and SYGVKD. The V gene end was trimmed by 5 bases and the J gene end by 3 bases; junction bases not matched to a gene: 6. The CDR3 consists of 15 residues. The DNA for the CDR3 is TGTGCCATCAGTAACCCGGGACAGGGGAAAGAGACCCAGTACTTC. This encodes CAISNPGQGKETQYF.

This chain uses TRBV20-1 with TRBJ1-1; no reliable D call. V gave up 2 bases and J gave up 0 bases, with 10 bases separating them. The CDR3 has 14 residues. The germline CDR1 and CDR2 sequences are DFQATT and SNEGSKA (reference sequence). The chain's CDR3 is CSARSGGLNTEAFF. The CDR3 DNA follows: TGCAGTGCTAGATCGGGAGGGTTGAACACTGAAGCTTTCTTT.

This clonotype was seen more than once but under ten times. The DNA of the CDR3 is TGTGCCAGCAGTCAGTATGACAGACCCAATCAGCCCCAGCATTTT. It is translated as CASSQYDRPNQPQHF. The J gene is TRBJ1-5, the V gene TRBV3-1; D is possibly TRBD1 (5 bases). CDR1 is LGHDT, CDR2 YNNKEL, per germline (reference sequence). The V end lost 6 bases, the J end lost 3 bases, and 15 bases lay between the germline ends. The CDR3 contains 15 residues.

The V gene is TRBV12-3 or TRBV12-4, the J gene TRBJ2-7; TRBD2 matches 9 bases. V shed 6 bases and J 7 bases; nucleotides not matched to a gene: 16. This CDR3 is 16 amino acids long. In DNA, the CDR3 is TGTGCCAGCAGCCGGGTGAGCGGGGGGACTTACAATGAGCAGTACTTC. This codes for CASSRVSGGTYNEQYF.

V gene TRBV7-8 combines with J gene TRBJ2-7; 8 bases fit TRBD1. The last part of the DNA fits TRBJ2-5 better; the J call may be wrong. This CDR3 contains 14 residues. The germline CDR1 and CDR2 sequences are SGHVS and FQNEAQ. CDR3 protein: CASSSQGDGETQYF. CDR3 sequence (DNA): TGTGCCAGCAGCTCACAGGGGGATGGGGAGACCCAGTACTTC.

The gene calls are TRBV7-6 and TRBJ1-6, with a possible D match to TRBD1 (5 bases). With 0 bases removed from V and 5 bases from J, the gap between germline ends came to 23 bases. CDR3 length equals 20 residues. Germline values: CDR1 SGHVS, CDR2 FNYEAQ. CDR3 in DNA: TGTGCCAGCAGCTTAGCCGCGACAGTACAGGAAAGACCCAATAATTCACCCCTCCACTTT. Encoded protein: CASSLAATVQERPNNSPLHF.

J is TRBJ2-7 and V is TRBV10-3, with TRBD1 matching over 9 bases. The CDR3 contains 15 residues. Germline V gene sequence: CDR1 ENHRY, CDR2 SYGVKD. V was clipped by 3 bases and J by 0 bases; unmatched bases: 3. In nucleotides, the CDR3 is TGTGCCATCAGTGATCCGGGACAGGGCTCCTACGAGCAGTACTTC. Its protein product is CAISDPGQGSYEQYF.

This clonotype has more than one count but fewer than ten. The chain joins TRBV5-1 to TRBJ2-3; 14 nucleotides line up with TRBD2. Germline trimming cut 4 bases from V and 1 base from J; bases unmatched to any gene: 5. CDR1 is SGHRS, CDR2 YFSETQ, per germline. CDR3 length: 17 amino acids. CDR3 nucleotides: TGCGCCAGCAGCCGCGGGACTAGCGGGGGTGGCACAGATACGCAGTATTTT. Its protein product is CASSRGTSGGGTDTQYF.

This clonotype occurred a few times. V gene TRBV5-1 combines with J gene TRBJ2-1, with 13 bases identical to TRBD2. The CDR3 spans 17 residues. Trimming cost V 1 base and J 4 bases; bases outside gene matches: 5. Germline CDR1 is SGHRS and CDR2 is YFSETQ. Here the CDR3 reads CASSLPGLAGRYNEQFF. For the CDR3, the DNA is TGCGCCAGCAGCTTGCCGGGACTAGCGGGAAGGTACAATGAGCAGTTCTTC.

V and J are TRBV5-5 and TRBJ2-5; possible D gene TRBD1, 6 bases. The CDR3 sequence is 12 residues long. Germline CDR1 is SGHKS and CDR2 is YYEKEE (reference sequence). Trimming stripped 4 bases from V and 6 bases from J, with 10 bases between. CDR3 coding DNA: TGTGCCAGCAGCCTGGACAGCCAGACCCAGTACTTC. This translates into CASSLDSQTQYF.

This clonotype has just a few counts. The chain recombines TRBV29-1 with TRBJ1-2; D is unresolved. CDR3 size: 9 residues. The ends were cut back, 5 bases at V and 8 bases at J, with 6 bases in the middle. CDR1 SQVTM and CDR2 ANQGSEA come from the germline V gene. The CDR3 DNA sequence: TGCAGCGTTACGGGGGGCTACACCTTC. It is translated as CSVTGGYTF.

As DNA, the CDR3 is TGTGCCAGCAGTTTGGGCAGGGTCGGGCCGAACACTGAAGCTTTCTTT. Its protein is CASSLGRVGPNTEAFF. V gene TRBV12-3 or TRBV12-4 combines with J gene TRBJ1-1; D is possibly TRBD1 (5 bases). The CDR3 is made up of 16 amino acids. V lost 3 bases to trimming and J lost 1 base, with 15 bases between them.

This rearrangement joins TRBV4-1 to TRBJ1-6; unclear D gene. Germline V gives CDR1 MGHRA, CDR2 YSYEKL. The CDR3 has 15 residues. V gave up 0 bases and J gave up 3 bases, with 6 bases separating them. The CDR3 loop reads CASSQDPDYNSPLHF. In nucleotides, the CDR3 is TGCGCCAGCAGCCAAGATCCAGACTATAATTCACCCCTCCACTTT.

This clonotype has more than one count but fewer than ten. V gene TRBV7-9 combines with J gene TRBJ2-3; 10 nucleotides line up with TRBD2. V was pared by 3 bases and J by 0 bases, with 3 bases of the junction left unmatched. In germline, CDR1 is SEHNR, CDR2 FQNEAQ (reference sequence). There are 16 residues in the CDR3. The CDR3 region is CASSLGLATSTDTQYF. The CDR3 nucleotides are TGTGCCAGCAGCTTGGGACTAGCGACTAGCACAGATACGCAGTATTTT.

This clonotype has only a few counts. The V gene is TRBV20-1, the J gene TRBJ2-7; D perhaps matches TRBD2 (7 bases). Trimming stripped 5 bases from V and 5 bases from J, with 19 bases between. The CDR3 is made up of 14 amino acids. Germline CDR1 is DFQATT and CDR2 is SNEGSKA (reference sequence). CDR3 sequence: CSAPPVLGGDEQYF. The DNA for the CDR3 is TGCAGTGCTCCGCCCGTTCTAGGGGGGGACGAGCAGTACTTC.

V and J are TRBV20-1 and TRBJ2-5; D not certain. TRBJ2-7 matches the DNA end more closely, so the J call is doubtful. CDR3 length: 11 residues. Germline V gene lookup returns CDR1 DFQATT and CDR2 SNEGSKA (reference sequence). CDR3 DNA sequence: TGCAGTGCTAGGGACCCCAACGAGCAGTACTTC. Translation: CSARDPNEQYF.

This clonotype has more than one count but fewer than ten. The genes are TRBV2 and TRBJ1-1; no definite D call. This CDR3 is built from 14 residues. V was trimmed by 4 bases and J by 1 base, leaving 10 bases between them. Germline V gene data show CDR1 as SNHLY and CDR2 as FYNNEI. As DNA, the CDR3 is TGTGCCAGCAGTGTGGGCGGGAGGAACACTGAAGCTTTCTTT. It translates to CASSVGGRNTEAFF.

The V and J genes are TRBV9 and TRBJ2-1, with D possibly being TRBD2 (6 bases). Near its end, the DNA agrees better with TRBJ2-7, so the J call may be wrong. CDR1 and CDR2 (germline): SGDLS, YYNGEE. This CDR3 spans 16 amino acids. The CDR3 spells CASSVDRRGIYNEQYF. Written as DNA, the CDR3 is TGTGCCAGCAGCGTAGACCGGCGGGGCATCTACAATGAGCAGTACTTC.

In this sample, this clonotype turned up a few times. The chain couples TRBV28 to TRBJ2-7; 7 bases fit TRBD2. The CDR3 totals 14 residues. Germline-derived CDR1 and CDR2 are MDHEN and SYDVKM. V was clipped by 7 bases and J by 2 bases; unmatched bases: 8. CDR3 in amino acids: CASNFRAGAYEQYF. CDR3 DNA sequence: TGTGCCAGCAATTTCAGGGCGGGGGCCTACGAGCAGTACTTC.

The rearrangement joins TRBV6-6 to TRBJ2-7; D is ambiguous. Per germline, CDR1 MNHNY and CDR2 SVGAGI (reference sequence). V shed 6 bases and J shed 6 bases, with 12 bases lying between them. This CDR3 contains 12 residues. In nucleotides, the CDR3 is TGTGCCAGCAGCCCGTGGACCTTCGAGCAGTACTTC. Translation gives CASSPWTFEQYF.